A selection of T cell receptor beta chains follows, all from one sample in a study of T cell responses to AZD1222 COVID-19 vaccine. Here immunoSEQ multiplex PCR was the method, and the copy in TCRdb shows in-frame clones only, minus some. The sample has roughly 70,000 clones; 70% to 90% are singletons. This specimen consisted of peripheral blood, obtained 28 days after the second AZD1222 dose. The receptors shown here come from an adult who received the AZD1222 COVID-19 vaccine. CDR3s include the opening cysteine and the closing phenylalanine or tryptophan. Fields, in order: V gene, J gene, D gene, clone size, CDR3 DNA, CDR3 protein. D genes are given only for firm matches. Size is omitted from some rows. Given values are once, few, many or a class for expanded clones.

>TRBV18|TRBJ1-1|-|-
TGTGCCAGCTCACCACGAACGGTGGACGACACTGAAGCTTTCTTT
CASSPRTVDDTEAFF
>TRBV5-5|TRBJ1-1|-|few
TGTGCCAGCAGCTTGGAGGGCTTGAACACTGAAGCTTTCTTT
CASSLEGLNTEAFF
>TRBV10-2|TRBJ1-1|-|-
TGCGCCAGCGGTGGGACCCAGGACGCACGTTGGGACACTGAAGCTTTCTTT
CASGGTQDARWDTEAFF
>TRBV6-5|TRBJ1-2|-|-
TGTGCCAGCAGAGCGGCTAACTATGGCTACACCTTC
CASRAANYGYTF
>TRBV19|TRBJ1-2|-|-
TGTGCCAGTGTCTTTGGCGGTTGGTTATCTCCAAACTATGGCTACACCTTC
CASVFGGWLSPNYGYTF
>TRBV20-1|TRBJ1-3|TRBD1|-
TGCAGTGCTAGTATGGCAGGGGGCTACGGCGGCTCTGGAAACACCATATATTTT
CSASMAGGYGGSGNTIYF
>TRBV29-1|TRBJ1-4|-|-
TGCAGCGTGGGGGGGGTGGACGAAAAACTGTTTTTT
CSVGGVDEKLFF
>TRBV4-1|TRBJ2-7|TRBD2|-
TGCGCCAGCAGCCAAGAGACCGGGACTAGCGACCCCTACGAGCAGTACTTC
CASSQETGTSDPYEQYF
>TRBV11-2|TRBJ2-1|-|-
TGTGCCAGCAGCTTAGATGCAGGGACCAATGAGCAGTTCTTC
CASSLDAGTNEQFF
>TRBV5-4|TRBJ1-1|-|-
TGTGCCAGCAGCTTCTACCCGATGAACACTGAAGCTTTCTTT
CASSFYPMNTEAFF
>TRBV9|TRBJ2-2|TRBD1|-
TGTGCCAGCAGCGCCCCGGGACAGGGCTACACCGGGGAGCTGTTTTTT
CASSAPGQGYTGELFF
>TRBV25-1|TRBJ2-1|TRBD2|few
TGTGCCAGCAGTGAAGCTAGCGGCCTTTCGGCGGGGCAGTTCTTC
CASSEASGLSAGQFF
>TRBV7-9|TRBJ2-2|-|-
TGTGCCAGCAGCTTATGGTTGGGGAACACCGGGGAGCTGTTTTTT
CASSLWLGNTGELFF
>TRBV4-1|TRBJ2-7|TRBD2|-
TGCGCCAGCAGCCACGGAACCGGGACTACTTCCTACGAGCAGTACTTC
CASSHGTGTTSYEQYF
>TRBV7-7|TRBJ1-4|-|-
TGTGCTAGCAGCCAGATGGGTACGGCTAATGAAAAACTGTTTTTT
CASSQMGTANEKLFF
>TRBV7-7|TRBJ2-1|TRBD2|-
TGTGCTAGCAGCTTCAGGGCTGGCGGGAGGGCCGCCTACAATGAGCAGTTCTTC
CASSFRAGGRAAYNEQFF
>TRBV14|TRBJ1-6|-|-
TGTGCCAGCAGCCGGACAGCTAATTCACCCCTCCACTTT
CASSRTANSPLHF
>TRBV29-1|TRBJ2-5|-|-
TGCAGCGTTGAAGGGGACTCTCAAGAGACCCAGTACTTC
CSVEGDSQETQYF
>TRBV29-1|TRBJ2-1|TRBD1|-
TGCAGCGCCCCGGGACAGGGGGCGCCTGAGCAGTTCTTC
CSAPGQGAPEQFF
>TRBV9|TRBJ1-1|-|-
TGTGCCAGCAGTTTGGGGGGTCTGGGGAACACTGAAGCTTTCTTT
CASSLGGLGNTEAFF
>TRBV2|TRBJ2-3|TRBD2|-
TGTGCCAGCAGAAGGCTAGCGGGAGCCTCGGGCGATACGCAGTATTTT
CASRRLAGASGDTQYF
>TRBV9|TRBJ2-7|-|-
TGTGCCAGCGGTCTCCAGGAAGCCGAGCAGTACTTC
CASGLQEAEQYF
>TRBV7-8|TRBJ1-2|TRBD1|-
TGTGCCAGCAGCGACGCCGGGACAGGGGGCTCCTACACCTTC
CASSDAGTGGSYTF
>TRBV2|TRBJ1-1|-|-
TGTGCCAGCAGTGAATGGGGAGGCACTGAAGCTTTCTTT
CASSEWGGTEAFF